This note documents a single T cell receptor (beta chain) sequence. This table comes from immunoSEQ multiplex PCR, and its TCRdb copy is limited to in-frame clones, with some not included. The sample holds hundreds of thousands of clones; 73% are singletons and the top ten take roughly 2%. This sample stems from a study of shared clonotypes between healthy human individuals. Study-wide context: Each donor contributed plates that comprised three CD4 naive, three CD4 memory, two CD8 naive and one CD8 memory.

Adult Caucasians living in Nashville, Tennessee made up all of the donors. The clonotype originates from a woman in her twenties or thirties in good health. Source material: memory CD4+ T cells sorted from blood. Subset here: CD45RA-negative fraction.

CDR3 residues: CASSPPALYEQYF. CDR3 nucleotides: TGTGCCAGCAGTCCACCTGCCCTCTACGAGCAGTACTTC. The chain links TRBV28 to TRBJ2-7; D remains ambiguous. The CDR3 sequence is 13 residues long. CDR1 is MDHEN and CDR2 is SYDVKM in the germline V gene. The V end lost 5 bases, the J end lost 3 bases, and 11 bases lay between the germline ends. The full variable domain, rest sourced from reference TRBV28 and TRBJ2-7, is DVKVTQSSRYLVKRTGEKVFLECVQDMDHENMFWYRQDPGLGLRLIYFSYDVKMKEKGDIPEGYSVSREKKERFSLILESASTNQTSMYLCASSPPALYEQYFGPGTRLTVT.